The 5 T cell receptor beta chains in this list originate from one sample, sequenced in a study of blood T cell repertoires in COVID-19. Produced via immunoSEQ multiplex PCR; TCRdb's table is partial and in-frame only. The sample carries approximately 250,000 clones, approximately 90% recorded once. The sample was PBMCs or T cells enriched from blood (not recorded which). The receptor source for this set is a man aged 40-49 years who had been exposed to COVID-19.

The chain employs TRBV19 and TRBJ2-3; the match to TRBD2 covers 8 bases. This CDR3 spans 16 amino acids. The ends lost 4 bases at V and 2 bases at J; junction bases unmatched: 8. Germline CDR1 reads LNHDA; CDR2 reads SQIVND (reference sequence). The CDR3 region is CASSKVPGGITDTQYF. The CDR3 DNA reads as TGTGCCAGTAGTAAAGTCCCGGGAGGGATCACAGATACGCAGTATTTT. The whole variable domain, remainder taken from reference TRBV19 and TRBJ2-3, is DGGITQSPKYLFRKEGQNVTLSCEQNLNHDAMYWYRQDPGQGLRLIYYSQIVNDFQKGDIAEGYSVSREKKESFPLTVTSAQKNPTAFYLCASSKVPGGITDTQYFGPGTRLTVL.

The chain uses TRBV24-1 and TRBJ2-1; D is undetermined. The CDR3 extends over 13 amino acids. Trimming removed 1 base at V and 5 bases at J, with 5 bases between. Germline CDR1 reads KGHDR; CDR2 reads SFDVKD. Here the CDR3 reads CATSDFANNEQFF. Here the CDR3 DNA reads TGTGCCACCAGTGATTTCGCGAACAATGAGCAGTTCTTC.

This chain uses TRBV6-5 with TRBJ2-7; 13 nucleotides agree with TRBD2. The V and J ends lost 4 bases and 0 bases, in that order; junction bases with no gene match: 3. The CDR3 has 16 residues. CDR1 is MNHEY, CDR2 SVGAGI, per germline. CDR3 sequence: CASSLGTSGTSYEQYF. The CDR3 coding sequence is TGTGCCAGCAGTTTAGGGACTAGCGGGACCTCCTACGAGCAGTACTTC.

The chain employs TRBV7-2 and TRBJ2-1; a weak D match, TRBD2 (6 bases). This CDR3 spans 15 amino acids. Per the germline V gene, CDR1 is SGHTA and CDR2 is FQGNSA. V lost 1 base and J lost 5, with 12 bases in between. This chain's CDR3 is CASSLGIADHNEQFF. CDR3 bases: TGTGCCAGCAGCTTAGGGATAGCGGACCACAATGAGCAGTTCTTC.

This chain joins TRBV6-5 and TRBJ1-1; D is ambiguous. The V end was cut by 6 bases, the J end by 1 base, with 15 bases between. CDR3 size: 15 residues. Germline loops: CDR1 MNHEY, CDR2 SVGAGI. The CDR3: CASRLMLRANTEAFF. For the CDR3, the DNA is TGTGCCAGCAGACTTATGCTGCGGGCGAACACTGAAGCTTTCTTT.